The 15 T cell receptor beta chains in this list originate from one sample, sequenced in a study of blood T cell repertoires in COVID-19. Clones were sequenced by immunoSEQ multiplex PCR, and TCRdb holds only the in-frame ones, with some missing. The sample comprises 130,000 to 150,000 clones, approximately 89% of which are singletons, and around 1.6% rests with the top ten. Sample: peripheral blood. All receptors derive from a human donor in a cohort sampled during active COVID-19.

The gene calls are TRBV19 and TRBJ2-1; 9 bases are a match to TRBD1. V dropped 3 bases and J dropped 14; count of bases not matched to a gene: 5. Germline CDR1 LNHDA, CDR2 SQIVND (reference sequence). The CDR3 sequence is 12 residues long. This CDR3 reads CASSIDRGLKFF. The DNA for the CDR3 is TGTGCCAGTAGTATCGACAGGGGGTTGAAGTTCTTC. The complete variable domain, with remaining parts taken from reference TRBV19 and TRBJ2-1, reads DGGITQSPKYLFRKEGQNVTLSCEQNLNHDAMYWYRQDPGQGLRLIYYSQIVNDFQKGDIAEGYSVSREKKESFPLTVTSAQKNPTAFYLCASSIDRGLKFFGPGTRLTVL.

This clone was recorded at least ten times. CDR3 loop: CASSFTQGDYGYTF. CDR3 sequence (DNA): TGTGCCAGCAGTTTCACACAGGGGGACTATGGCTACACCTTC. The chain is built from TRBV28 and TRBJ1-2; 8 nucleotides align to TRBD1. After removal of 3 bases from V and 3 bases from J, the junction contained 3 bases not matched to a gene. Germline CDR1 MDHEN, CDR2 SYDVKM. CDR3 length: 14 residues.

The V gene is TRBV18, the J gene TRBJ2-5, with 7 bases lining up with TRBD1. Germline V gives CDR1 KGHSH, CDR2 LQKENI. The CDR3 has 16 amino acids. The trim removed 1 base at V and 2 bases at J, leaving 7 bases unmatched. The CDR3 here is CASSPRPQGDQETQYF. In DNA form, the CDR3 reads TGTGCCAGCTCACCACGGCCGCAGGGGGATCAAGAGACCCAGTACTTC. Together with reference TRBV18 and TRBJ2-5, the CDR3 gives the full variable domain: NAGVMQNPRHLVRRRGQEARLRCSPMKGHSHVYWYRQLPEEGLKFMVYLQKENIIDESGMPKERFSAEFPKEGPSILRIQQVVRGDSAAYFCASSPRPQGDQETQYFGPGTRLLVL.

This clone was detected once. The V call is TRBV10-3, the J call TRBJ1-5; 7 nucleotides agree with TRBD1. J gave up 4 bases and V 8 bases, and 2 bases lay outside the gene matches. This CDR3 is built from 12 residues. Germline lookup yields CDR1 ENHRY and CDR2 SYGVKD. CDR3 nucleotides: TGTGCCATCGGACAGGAGAATCAGCCCCAGCATTTT. Translated, it gives CAIGQENQPQHF.

The chain combines TRBV6-5 with TRBJ1-2; D ambiguous. V lost 2 bases and J lost 8, with 6 bases in between. Germline V gene data show CDR1 as MNHEY and CDR2 as SVGAGI. This CDR3 has 11 residues. The CDR3 sequence: CASSYGSGYTF. For the CDR3, the DNA is TGTGCCAGCAGTTACGGCTCCGGCTACACCTTC.

The chain is built from TRBV6-5 and TRBJ1-1; 7 bases line up with TRBD1. V lost 6 bases, J lost 6 bases, and 4 bases stayed unmatched. The CDR3 runs to 12 residues. Per germline, CDR1 MNHEY and CDR2 SVGAGI. The CDR3 here is CASRRTGAEAFF. DNA of the CDR3: TGTGCCAGCAGGAGAACAGGGGCTGAAGCTTTCTTT.

The V call is TRBV6-5, the J call TRBJ2-3, with D tentatively TRBD1 (6 bases). V was clipped by 5 bases and J by 4 bases, with 10 bases between them. Per germline, CDR1 MNHEY and CDR2 SVGAGI. The CDR3 is 13 residues long. In DNA form, the CDR3 reads TGTGCCAGCAGTCCGCGGACAGCAGATACGCAGTATTTT. Translation gives CASSPRTADTQYF.

The chain employs TRBV19 and TRBJ2-1; maybe TRBD1 (6 bases). The CDR3 contains 13 residues. CDR1 and CDR2 from the germline V gene are LNHDA and SQIVND (reference sequence). The V end was cut by 3 bases, the J end by 10 bases, with 13 bases between. CDR3 sequence reads: CASSIRQGPEQFF. Written as DNA, the CDR3 is TGTGCCAGTAGTATTCGGCAGGGGCCCGAGCAGTTCTTC.

The V and J genes are TRBV2 and TRBJ1-2, with D hard to call. V gave up 7 bases and J gave up 4 bases, with 16 bases separating them. This CDR3 is 14 amino acids long. The V gene's germline CDR1 is SNHLY and CDR2 FYNNEI. The CDR3 protein is CASNQAAIGYGYTF. In nucleotides, the CDR3 is TGTGCCAGCAATCAGGCAGCAATAGGCTATGGCTACACCTTC.

The rearrangement uses TRBV3-1 (or the pseudogene TRBV3-2) and TRBJ2-1; 8 positions match TRBD2. The CDR3 runs 14 residues. Trimming at V came to 5 bases and at J to 2 bases, leaving 2 bases not matched to a gene. The germline CDR1 and CDR2 sequences are LGHDT and YNNKEL (reference sequence). The CDR3 DNA reads TGTGCCAGCAGCATAGCGGGGACCTACAATGAGCAGTTCTTC. Its protein product is CASSIAGTYNEQFF.

V and J are TRBV5-4 and TRBJ2-1; possibly TRBD1 for D (5 bases). Trimming shortened V by 0 bases and J by 6 bases, and 7 bases separated the two germline ends. The CDR3 has 13 amino acids. The germline CDR1 and CDR2 sequences are SGHNT and YYREEE (reference sequence). The CDR3 reads CASSLDRRNEQFF. CDR3 nucleotides: TGTGCCAGCAGCTTGGACAGGCGCAATGAGCAGTTCTTC.

This clone was picked up one time. The chain recombines TRBV5-5 with TRBJ2-3, with D possibly matching TRBD2 (6 bases). The V end was cut by 4 bases, the J end by 7 bases, with 13 bases between. Germline lookup yields CDR1 SGHKS and CDR2 YYEKEE (reference sequence). This CDR3 spans 13 amino acids. The CDR3 bases are TGTGCCAGCAGCCCGGCGGGGCCGAATACGCAGTATTTT. Its translation is CASSPAGPNTQYF. The full variable domain, in which reference TRBV5-5 and TRBJ2-3 provide the parts outside the CDR3, is DAGVTQSPTHLIKTRGQQVTLRCSPISGHKSVSWYQQVLGQGPQFIFQYYEKEERGRGNFPDRFSARQFPNYSSELNVNALLLGDSALYLCASSPAGPNTQYFGPGTRLTVL.

The chain employs TRBV18 and TRBJ1-2, with a tentative D call TRBD1 (6 bases). The CDR3 covers 12 residues. From germline, CDR1 is KGHSH and CDR2 LQKENI. V shed 0 bases and J shed 8 bases, with 7 bases lying between them. CDR3 residues: CASSPPQGGYTF. CDR3 nucleotide sequence: TGTGCCAGCTCACCACCGCAGGGGGGCTACACCTTC.

The CDR3 spells CASSNTYEQYF. DNA for the CDR3: TGTGCCAGCAGTAATACCTACGAGCAGTACTTC. The chain joins TRBV7-9 to TRBJ2-7; no definite D call. This CDR3 has 11 amino acids. The V gene's germline CDR1 is SEHNR and CDR2 FQNEAQ (reference sequence). Trimming removed 6 bases at V and 2 bases at J, with 5 bases between. Based on the CDR3 plus reference TRBV7-9 and TRBJ2-7, the full variable domain is DTGVSQNPRHKITKRGQNVTFRCDPISEHNRLYWYRQTLGQGPEFLTYFQNEAQLEKSRLLSDRFSAERPKGSFSTLEIQRTEQGDSAMYLCASSNTYEQYFGPGTRLTVT.

This chain connects TRBV12-3 or TRBV12-4 to TRBJ2-7; D may be TRBD2 (6 bases). V lost 6 bases, J lost 5 bases, and 11 bases lay in between. The CDR3 runs to 12 residues. The CDR3 here is CASRGSGHEQYF. CDR3 DNA sequence: TGTGCCAGCAGAGGTAGCGGCCACGAGCAGTACTTC.